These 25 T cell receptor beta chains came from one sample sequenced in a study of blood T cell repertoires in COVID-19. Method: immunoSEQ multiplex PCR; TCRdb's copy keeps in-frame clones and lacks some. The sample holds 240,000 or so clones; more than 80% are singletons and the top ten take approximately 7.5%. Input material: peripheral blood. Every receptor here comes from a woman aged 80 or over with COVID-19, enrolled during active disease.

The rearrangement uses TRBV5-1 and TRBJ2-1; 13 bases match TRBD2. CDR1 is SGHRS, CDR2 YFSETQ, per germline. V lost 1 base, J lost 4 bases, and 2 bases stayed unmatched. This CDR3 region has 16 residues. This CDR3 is CASSLSGLAGYNEQFF. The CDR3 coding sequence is TGCGCCAGCAGCTTGTCGGGACTAGCGGGATACAATGAGCAGTTCTTC.

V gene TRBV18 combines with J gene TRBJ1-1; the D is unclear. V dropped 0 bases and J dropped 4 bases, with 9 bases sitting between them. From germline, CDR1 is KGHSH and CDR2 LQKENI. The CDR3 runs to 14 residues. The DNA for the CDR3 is TGTGCCAGCTCACCACCCGGGATTCTCACTGAAGCTTTCTTT. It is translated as CASSPPGILTEAFF.

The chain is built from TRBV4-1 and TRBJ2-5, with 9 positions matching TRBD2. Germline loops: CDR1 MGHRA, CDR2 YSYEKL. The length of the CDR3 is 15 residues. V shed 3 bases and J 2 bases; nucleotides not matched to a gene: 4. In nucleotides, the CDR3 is TGCGCCAGCAGCCAGGGACTAGCAGTACAAGAGACCCAGTACTTC. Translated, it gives CASSQGLAVQETQYF.

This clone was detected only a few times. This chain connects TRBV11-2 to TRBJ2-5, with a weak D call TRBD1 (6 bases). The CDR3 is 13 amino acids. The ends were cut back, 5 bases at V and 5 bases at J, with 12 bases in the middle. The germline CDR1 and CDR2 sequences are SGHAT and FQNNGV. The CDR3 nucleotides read TGTGCCAGCAGCCCCAGGGGTCGGGAGACCCAGTACTTC. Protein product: CASSPRGRETQYF. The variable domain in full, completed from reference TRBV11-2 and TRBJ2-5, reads EAGVAQSPRYKIIEKRQSVAFWCNPISGHATLYWYQQILGQGPKLLIQFQNNGVVDDSQLPKDRFSAERLKGVDSTLKIQPAKLEDSAVYLCASSPRGRETQYFGPGTRLLVL.

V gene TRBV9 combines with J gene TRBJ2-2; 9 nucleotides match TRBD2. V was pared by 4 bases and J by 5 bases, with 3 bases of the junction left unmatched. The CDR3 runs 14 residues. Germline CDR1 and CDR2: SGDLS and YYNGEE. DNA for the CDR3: TGTGCCAGCAGCATCCTAGCGGGAACCGGGGAGCTGTTTTTT. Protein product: CASSILAGTGELFF.

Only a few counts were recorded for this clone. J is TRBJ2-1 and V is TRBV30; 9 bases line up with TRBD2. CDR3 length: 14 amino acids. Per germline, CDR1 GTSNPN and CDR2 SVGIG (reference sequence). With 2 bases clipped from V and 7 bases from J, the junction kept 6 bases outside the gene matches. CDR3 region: CAWSRLADTNEQFF. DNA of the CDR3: TGTGCCTGGAGTCGACTAGCGGATACAAATGAGCAGTTCTTC. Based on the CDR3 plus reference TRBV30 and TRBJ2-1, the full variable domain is SQTIHQWPATLVQPVGSPLSLECTVEGTSNPNLYWYRQAAGRGLQLLFYSVGIGQISSEVPQNLSASRPQDRQFILSSKKLLLSDSGFYLCAWSRLADTNEQFFGPGTRLTVL.

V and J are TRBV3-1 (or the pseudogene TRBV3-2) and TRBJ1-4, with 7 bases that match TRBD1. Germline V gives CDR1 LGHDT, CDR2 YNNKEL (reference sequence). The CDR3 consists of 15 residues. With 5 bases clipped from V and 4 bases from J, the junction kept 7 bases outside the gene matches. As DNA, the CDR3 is TGTGCCAGCAGCAGGGCGGGACAGTTTAATGAAAAACTGTTTTTT. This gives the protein CASSRAGQFNEKLFF.

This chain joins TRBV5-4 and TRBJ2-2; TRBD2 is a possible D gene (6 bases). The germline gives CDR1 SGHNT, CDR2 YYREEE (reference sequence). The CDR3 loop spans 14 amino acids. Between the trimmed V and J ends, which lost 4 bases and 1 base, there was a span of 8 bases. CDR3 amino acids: CASSQGLNTGELFF. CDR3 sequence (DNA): TGTGCCAGCAGCCAGGGACTGAACACCGGGGAGCTGTTTTTT.

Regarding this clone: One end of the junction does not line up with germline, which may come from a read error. The CDR3: CASSLAAQETQYF. The DNA of the CDR3 is TGTGCCAGCAGCTTAGCGGCCCAAGAGACCCAGTACTTC. This sequence joins TRBV12-3 or TRBV12-4 and TRBJ2-5; D might be TRBD2 (6 bases). This CDR3 is built from 13 residues.

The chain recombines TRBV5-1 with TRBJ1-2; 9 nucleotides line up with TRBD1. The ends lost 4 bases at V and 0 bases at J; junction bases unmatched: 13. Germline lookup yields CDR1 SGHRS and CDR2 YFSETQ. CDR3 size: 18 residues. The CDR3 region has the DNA TGCGCCAGCAGCGTCCTCGGACAGGGGCCGTCGTCTAACTATGGCTACACCTTC. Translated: CASSVLGQGPSSNYGYTF.

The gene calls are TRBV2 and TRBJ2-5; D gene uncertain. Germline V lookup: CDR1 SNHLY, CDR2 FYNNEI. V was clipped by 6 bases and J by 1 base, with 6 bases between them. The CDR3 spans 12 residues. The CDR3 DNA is TGTGCCAGCAGGGCAACCCAAGAGACCCAGTACTTC. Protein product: CASRATQETQYF.

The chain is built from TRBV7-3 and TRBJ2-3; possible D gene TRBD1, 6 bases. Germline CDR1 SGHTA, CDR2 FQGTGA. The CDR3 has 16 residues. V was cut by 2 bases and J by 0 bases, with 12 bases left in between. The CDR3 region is CASSLYGGLSTDTQYF. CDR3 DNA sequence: TGTGCCAGCAGCTTATATGGGGGCCTGAGCACAGATACGCAGTATTTT.

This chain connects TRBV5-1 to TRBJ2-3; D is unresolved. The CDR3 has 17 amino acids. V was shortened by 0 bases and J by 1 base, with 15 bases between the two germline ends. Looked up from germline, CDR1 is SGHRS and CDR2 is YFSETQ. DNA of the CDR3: TGCGCCAGCAGCTTGGGGCGCCTATCGGGTGGCACAGATACGCAGTATTTT. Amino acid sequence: CASSLGRLSGGTDTQYF.

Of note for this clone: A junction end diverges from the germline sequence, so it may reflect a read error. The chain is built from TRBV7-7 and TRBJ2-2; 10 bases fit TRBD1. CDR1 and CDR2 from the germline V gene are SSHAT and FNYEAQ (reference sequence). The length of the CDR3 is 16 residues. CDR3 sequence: CASSPGTGAGTGELFF. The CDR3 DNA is TGTGCTAGCAGCCCCGGGACAGGGGCTGGGACCGGGGAGCTGTTTTTT.

This CDR3 is CASGRDITYEQYF. The CDR3 DNA is TGTGCCAGCGGTCGGGACATCACCTACGAGCAGTACTTC. The V call is TRBV6-5, the J call TRBJ2-7; D perhaps matches TRBD1 (6 bases). The CDR3 is made up of 13 amino acids. The V and J ends lost 8 bases and 2 bases respectively, with 13 bases between them. In germline, CDR1 is MNHEY, CDR2 SVGAGI.

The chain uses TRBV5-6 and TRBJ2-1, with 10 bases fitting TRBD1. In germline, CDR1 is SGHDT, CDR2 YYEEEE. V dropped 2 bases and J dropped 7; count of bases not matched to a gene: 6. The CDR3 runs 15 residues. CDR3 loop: CASSFRQGALNEQFF. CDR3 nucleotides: TGTGCCAGCAGCTTCCGACAGGGGGCTTTGAATGAGCAGTTCTTC.

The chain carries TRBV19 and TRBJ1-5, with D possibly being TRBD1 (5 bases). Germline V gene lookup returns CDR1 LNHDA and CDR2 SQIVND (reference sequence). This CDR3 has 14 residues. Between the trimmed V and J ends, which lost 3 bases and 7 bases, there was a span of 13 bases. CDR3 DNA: TGTGCCAGTAGTATGGTCAGGGCGAGGCAGCCCCAGCATTTT. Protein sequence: CASSMVRARQPQHF.

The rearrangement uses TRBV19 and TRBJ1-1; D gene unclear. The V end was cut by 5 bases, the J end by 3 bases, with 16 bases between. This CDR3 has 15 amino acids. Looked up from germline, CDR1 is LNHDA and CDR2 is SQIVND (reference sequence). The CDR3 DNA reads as TGTGCCAGTAGTGTACGCCCGCGAACGGACACTGAAGCTTTCTTT. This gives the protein CASSVRPRTDTEAFF.

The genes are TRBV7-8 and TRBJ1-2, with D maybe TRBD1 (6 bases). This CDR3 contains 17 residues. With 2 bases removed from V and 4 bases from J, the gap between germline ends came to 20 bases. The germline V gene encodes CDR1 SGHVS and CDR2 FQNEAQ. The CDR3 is CASSLTSGTPYFYGYTF. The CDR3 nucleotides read TGTGCCAGCAGCTTAACCTCCGGGACACCCTACTTCTATGGCTACACCTTC.

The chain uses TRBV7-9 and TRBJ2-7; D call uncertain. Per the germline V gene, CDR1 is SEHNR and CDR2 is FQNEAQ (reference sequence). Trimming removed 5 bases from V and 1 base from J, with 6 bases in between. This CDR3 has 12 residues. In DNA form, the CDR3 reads TGTGCCAGCAGCCCCGAGTCCTACGAGCAGTACTTC. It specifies CASSPESYEQYF. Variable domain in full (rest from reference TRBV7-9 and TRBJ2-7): DTGVSQNPRHKITKRGQNVTFRCDPISEHNRLYWYRQTLGQGPEFLTYFQNEAQLEKSRLLSDRFSAERPKGSFSTLEIQRTEQGDSAMYLCASSPESYEQYFGPGTRLTVT.

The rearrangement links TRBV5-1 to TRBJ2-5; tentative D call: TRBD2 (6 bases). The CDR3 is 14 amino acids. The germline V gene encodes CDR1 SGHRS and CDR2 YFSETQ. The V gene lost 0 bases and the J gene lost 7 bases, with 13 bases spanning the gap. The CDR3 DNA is TGCGCCAGCAGCTTGGAGCAGGAGGGTACGACCCAGTACTTC. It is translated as CASSLEQEGTTQYF.

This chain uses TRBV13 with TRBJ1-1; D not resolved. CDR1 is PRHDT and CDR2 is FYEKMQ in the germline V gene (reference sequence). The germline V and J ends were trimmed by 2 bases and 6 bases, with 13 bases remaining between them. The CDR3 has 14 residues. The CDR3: CASSLLVRGSEAFF. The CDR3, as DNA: TGTGCCAGCAGCTTATTGGTTCGGGGATCTGAAGCTTTCTTT.

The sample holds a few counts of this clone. The CDR3 bases are TGTGCCTTCGGGACAGGCCTCTGGGCTTTCTTT. Amino acids: CAFGTGLWAFF. The chain has TRBV30 and TRBJ1-1; 8 nucleotides agree with TRBD1. V trimming: 7 bases; J trimming: 11 bases; junction bases outside the gene matches: 9. The germline V gene encodes CDR1 GTSNPN and CDR2 SVGIG (reference sequence). The CDR3 loop spans 11 amino acids.

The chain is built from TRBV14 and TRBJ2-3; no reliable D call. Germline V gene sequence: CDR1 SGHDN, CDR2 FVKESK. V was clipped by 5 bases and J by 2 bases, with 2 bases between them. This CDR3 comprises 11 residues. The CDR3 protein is CASSYTDTQYF. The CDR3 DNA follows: TGTGCCAGCAGCTACACAGATACGCAGTATTTT. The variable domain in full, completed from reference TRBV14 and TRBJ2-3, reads EAGVTQFPSHSVIEKGQTVTLRCDPISGHDNLYWYRRVMGKEIKFLLHFVKESKQDESGMPNNRFLAERTGGTYSTLKVQPAELEDSGVYFCASSYTDTQYFGPGTRLTVL.

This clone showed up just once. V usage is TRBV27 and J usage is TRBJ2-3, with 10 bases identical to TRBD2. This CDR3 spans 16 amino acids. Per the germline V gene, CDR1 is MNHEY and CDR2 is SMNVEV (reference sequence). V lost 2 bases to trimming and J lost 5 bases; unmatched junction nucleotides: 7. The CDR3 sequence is CASSLSSGRFGDTQYF. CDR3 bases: TGTGCCAGCAGTTTAAGTAGCGGGAGGTTTGGAGATACGCAGTATTTT.